These T cell receptor beta chains were read from a single sample in a study of Graves' ophthalmopathy and Graves' hyperthyroidism. One entry per CDR3 protein, called by TCRdb with MiXCR from the multiplex PCR reads. The sample lists more than 1,000,000 distinct CDR3 sequences; about 36% were seen once. The sample was peripheral blood or thyroid tissue (not recorded which). The receptors come from an adult man with Graves' hyperthyroidism. Each CDR3 is given with its conserved first and last residue. The order of the fields is clone size, J gene, V gene, D gene, CDR3 length, CDR3 protein, CDR3 DNA. D genes are given only for firm matches. For some rows the clone size is stated as once, few or many, or as a class when expanded; others skip it.

>-|TRBJ2-7|TRBV7-8|TRBD1|16
CASSQGIGTGVGEQYF
TGTGCCAGCAGCCAGGGTATAGGGACAGGAGTGGGCGAGCAGTACTTC
>many|TRBJ2-5|TRBV29-1|-|14
CSIASMDWRETQYF
TGCAGCATCGCGTCCATGGACTGGCGTGAGACCCAGTACTTC
>-|TRBJ2-7|TRBV6-5|-|12
CASSYSSGEQYF
TGTGCCAGCAGTTACTCATCGGGAGAGCAGTACTTC
>few|TRBJ1-1|TRBV28|-|13
CASTLWGATEAFF
TGTGCCAGCACCCTCTGGGGGGCCACTGAAGCTTTCTTT
>-|TRBJ1-2|TRBV25-1|TRBD1|16
CASVEGRTGPPYGYTF
TGTGCCAGCGTTGAGGGAAGGACAGGGCCTCCCTATGGCTACACCTTC
>-|TRBJ1-1|TRBV11-2|TRBD1|18
CASSLEAWTGVMNTEAFF
TGTGCCAGCAGCTTAGAAGCGTGGACAGGGGTCATGAACACTGAAGCTTTCTTT
>-|TRBJ2-7|TRBV25-1|-|16
CASSEKPPGTQYEQYF
TGTGCCAGCAGTGAAAAACCCCCGGGTACTCAATACGAGCAGTACTTC
>many|TRBJ1-6|TRBV10-2|-|17
CASSEKRSGANNSPLHF
TGCGCCAGCAGTGAGAAGAGGTCAGGGGCTAATAATTCACCCCTCCACTTT
>-|TRBJ2-5|TRBV7-2|TRBD2|16
CASSLVSGGRGETQYF
TGTGCCAGCAGCTTAGTTAGCGGGGGCCGAGGGGAGACCCAGTACTTC
>-|TRBJ2-7|TRBV29-1|-|13
CSVEGGGRWEQYF
TGCAGCGTTGAGGGAGGGGGTCGCTGGGAGCAGTACTTC
>many|TRBJ2-7|TRBV6-6|-|12
CASSSGANEQYF
TGTGCCAGCAGTTCAGGGGCCAACGAGCAGTACTTC
>-|TRBJ1-5|TRBV7-9|TRBD1|14
CASSGTTGNQPQHF
TGTGCCAGCAGCGGTACGACAGGGAATCAGCCCCAGCATTTT
>many|TRBJ2-5|TRBV12-3/TRBV12-4|TRBD1|15
CASSRTGGILETQYF
TGTGCCAGCAGTAGGACAGGGGGAATACTGGAGACCCAGTACTTC
>-|TRBJ2-5|TRBV25-1|TRBD2|17
CASSEGMGLAAQETQYF
TGTGCCAGCAGTGAAGGGATGGGACTAGCGGCGCAAGAGACCCAGTACTTC
>-|TRBJ1-1|TRBV7-2|TRBD1|12
CASSGTGEEAFF
TGTGCCAGCAGCGGGACAGGGGAGGAAGCTTTCTTT
>-|TRBJ1-1|TRBV10-3|-|13
CATNPGSGTEAFF
TGTGCTACGAACCCAGGGTCTGGCACTGAAGCTTTCTTT
>-|TRBJ1-5|TRBV4-3|TRBD1|16
CASSHGQGASNQPQHF
TGCGCCAGCAGCCACGGACAGGGGGCTAGCAATCAGCCCCAGCATTTT
>-|TRBJ1-4|TRBV5-1|-|13
CASSLDINEKLFF
TGCGCCAGCAGCTTGGACATCAATGAAAAACTGTTTTTT
>few|TRBJ2-7|TRBV7-9|TRBD2|15
CASSQGAGGYYEQYF
TGCGCCAGCAGCCAGGGAGCGGGAGGATACTACGAGCAGTACTTC
>-|TRBJ2-7|TRBV28|-|12
CASTGLSSEQYF
TGTGCCAGCACCGGGCTCAGTAGCGAGCAGTACTTC
>-|TRBJ1-4|TRBV10-3|-|13
CAISYREQEKLFF
TGTGCCATCAGTTACCGGGAACAAGAAAAACTGTTTTTT
>-|TRBJ2-7|TRBV19|TRBD1|15
CASSTGTGLPYEQYF
TGTGCCAGTAGTACCGGGACAGGGCTTCCCTATGAGCAGTACTTC
>many|TRBJ1-1|TRBV19|TRBD1|14
CASSSRRGHPEAFF
TGTGCCAGTAGTAGTCGTAGGGGGCACCCTGAAGCTTTCTTT
>many|TRBJ2-5|TRBV7-9|TRBD2|15
CASSSSLATQETQYF
TGTGCCAGCAGCTCCTCACTAGCGACCCAAGAGACCCAGTACTTC
>many|TRBJ2-7|TRBV15|-|14
CATSRPGPTYEQYF
TGTGCCACCAGCAGGCCCGGGCCGACCTACGAGCAGTACTTC
>-|TRBJ2-5|TRBV25-1|-|11
CASSGWETQYF
TGTGCCAGCTCCGGGTGGGAGACCCAGTACTTC
>-|TRBJ2-5|TRBV20-1|-|14
CSASRQGLQETQYF
TGCAGTGCTAGTCGGCAGGGCCTTCAAGAGACCCAGTACTTC
>many|TRBJ1-4|TRBV14|TRBD1|17
CASSTRLGTGPNEKLFF
TGTGCCAGCAGCACACGCTTGGGGACAGGACCTAATGAAAAACTGTTTTTT
>once|TRBJ1-1|TRBV14|-|13
CASSTQEGGKAFF
TGTGCCAGCAGCACTCAAGAAGGGGGAAAAGCTTTCTTT
>few|TRBJ2-6|TRBV28|TRBD1|15
CATGTGASGANVLTF
TGTGCCACCGGGACAGGGGCCTCTGGGGCCAACGTCCTGACTTTC
>-|TRBJ2-5|TRBV5-1|-|15
CASSLVGDVQETQYF
TGCGCCAGCAGCTTGGTAGGGGACGTCCAAGAGACCCAGTACTTC
>few|TRBJ2-5|TRBV5-1|-|14
CASAKQINQETQYF
TGCGCCAGCGCCAAACAGATTAACCAAGAGACCCAGTACTTC
>many|TRBJ1-2|TRBV20-1|-|14
CSARDMQGWDGYTF
TGCAGTGCTAGAGATATGCAGGGCTGGGATGGCTACACCTTC
>once|TRBJ2-7|TRBV10-3|TRBD1|19
CAIKNPGQGVSDSPYEQYF
TGTGCCATCAAGAACCCGGGACAGGGCGTAAGTGACTCCCCCTACGAGCAGTACTTC
>many|TRBJ2-5|TRBV19|-|12
CASSIGGETQYF
TGTGCCAGCAGCATAGGGGGAGAGACCCAGTACTTC
>-|TRBJ2-7|TRBV19|TRBD1|14
CASTIRTGVVEQYF
TGTGCCAGTACGATCCGGACAGGGGTTGTGGAGCAGTACTTC
>many|TRBJ2-7|TRBV11-2|-|16
CASSSLRPGPLYEQYF
TGTGCCAGCAGCTCGCTAAGGCCGGGCCCTTTGTACGAGCAGTACTTC
>-|TRBJ1-1|TRBV11-2|-|14
CASSLTGVRAEAFF
TGTGCCAGCAGCTTGACCGGGGTACGAGCTGAAGCTTTCTTT
>-|TRBJ1-5|TRBV30|-|15
CAWSGKKVSNQPQHF
TGTGCCTGGAGTGGAAAGAAGGTTAGCAATCAGCCCCAGCATTTT